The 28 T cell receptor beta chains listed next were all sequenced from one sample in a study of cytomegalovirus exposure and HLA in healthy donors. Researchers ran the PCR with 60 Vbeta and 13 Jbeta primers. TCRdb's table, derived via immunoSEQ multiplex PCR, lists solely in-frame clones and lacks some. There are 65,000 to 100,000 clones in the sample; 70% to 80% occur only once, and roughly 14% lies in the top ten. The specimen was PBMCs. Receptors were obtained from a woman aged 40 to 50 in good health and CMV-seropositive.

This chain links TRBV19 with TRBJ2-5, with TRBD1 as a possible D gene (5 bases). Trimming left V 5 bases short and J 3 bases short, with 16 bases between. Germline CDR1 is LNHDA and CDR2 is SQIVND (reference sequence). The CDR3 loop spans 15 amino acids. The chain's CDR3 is CASSGQGALEETQYF. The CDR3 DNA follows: TGTGCCAGTAGTGGCCAAGGGGCTTTAGAAGAGACCCAGTACTTC.

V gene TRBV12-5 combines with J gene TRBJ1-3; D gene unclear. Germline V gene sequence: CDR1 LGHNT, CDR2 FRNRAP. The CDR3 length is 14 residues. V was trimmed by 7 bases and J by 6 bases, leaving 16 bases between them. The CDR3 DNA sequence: TGTGCTAGTGCCGAACAGCGGTCTACAAACACCATATATTTT. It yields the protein CASAEQRSTNTIYF. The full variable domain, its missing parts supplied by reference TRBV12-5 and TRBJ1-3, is DARVTQTPRHKVTEMGQEVTMRCQPILGHNTVFWYRQTMMQGLELLAYFRNRAPLDDSGMPKDRFSAEMPDATLATLKIQPSEPRDSAVYFCASAEQRSTNTIYFGEGSWLTVV.

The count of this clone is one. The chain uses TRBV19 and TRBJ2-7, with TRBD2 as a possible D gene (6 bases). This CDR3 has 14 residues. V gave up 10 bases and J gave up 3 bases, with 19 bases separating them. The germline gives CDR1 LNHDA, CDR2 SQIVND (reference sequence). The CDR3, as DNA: TGTGCCACCTGTAGCGGCCCAGGGAACTACGAGCAGTACTTC. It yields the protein CATCSGPGNYEQYF. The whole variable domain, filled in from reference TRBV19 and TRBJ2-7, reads DGGITQSPKYLFRKEGQNVTLSCEQNLNHDAMYWYRQDPGQGLRLIYYSQIVNDFQKGDIAEGYSVSREKKESFPLTVTSAQKNPTAFYLCATCSGPGNYEQYFGPGTRLTVT.

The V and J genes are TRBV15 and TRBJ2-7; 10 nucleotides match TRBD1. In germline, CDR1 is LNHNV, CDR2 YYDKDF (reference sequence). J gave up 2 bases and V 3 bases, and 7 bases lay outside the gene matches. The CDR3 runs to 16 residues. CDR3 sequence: CATSSFGTGDTYEQYF. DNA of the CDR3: TGTGCCACCAGCAGCTTCGGGACAGGGGATACCTACGAGCAGTACTTC.

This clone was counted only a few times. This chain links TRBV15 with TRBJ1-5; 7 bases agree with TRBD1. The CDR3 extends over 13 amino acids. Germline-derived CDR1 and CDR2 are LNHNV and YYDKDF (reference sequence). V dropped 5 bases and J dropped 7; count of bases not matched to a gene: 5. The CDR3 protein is CATSPAGGQPQHF. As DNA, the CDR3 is TGTGCCACCAGCCCAGCAGGGGGACAGCCCCAGCATTTT.

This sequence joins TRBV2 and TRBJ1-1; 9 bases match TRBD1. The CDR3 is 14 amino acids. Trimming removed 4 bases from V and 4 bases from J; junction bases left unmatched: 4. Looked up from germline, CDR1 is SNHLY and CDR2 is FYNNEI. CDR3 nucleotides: TGTGCCAGCAGTGTACAGGGGGCGGGCACTGAAGCTTTCTTT. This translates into CASSVQGAGTEAFF.

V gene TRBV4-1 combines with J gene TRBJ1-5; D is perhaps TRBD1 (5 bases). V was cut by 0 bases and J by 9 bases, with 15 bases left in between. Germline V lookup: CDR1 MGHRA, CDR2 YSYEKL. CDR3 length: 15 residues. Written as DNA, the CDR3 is TGCGCCAGCAGCCAAGATCGGAGGGGCCAAACGCCCCAGCATTTT. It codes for CASSQDRRGQTPQHF.

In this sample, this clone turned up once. The DNA for the CDR3 is TGTGCCAGCAGCTTGGGGGGGCCTCTAGCGGGGCTAGACAATGAGCAGTTCTTC. This codes for CASSLGGPLAGLDNEQFF. The chain combines TRBV5-4 with TRBJ2-1, with TRBD2 matching over 9 bases. Losses at the gene ends were 0 bases for V and 5 bases for J; bases not matched to a gene: 12. The length of the CDR3 is 18 residues. Germline assignment: CDR1 SGHNT and CDR2 YYREEE (reference sequence).

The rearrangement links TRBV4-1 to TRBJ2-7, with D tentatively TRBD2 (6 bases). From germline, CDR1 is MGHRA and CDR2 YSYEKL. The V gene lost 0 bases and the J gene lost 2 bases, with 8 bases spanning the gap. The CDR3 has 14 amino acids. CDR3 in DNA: TGCGCCAGCAGCCAAGAGGGAGGAGCCTACGAGCAGTACTTC. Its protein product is CASSQEGGAYEQYF.

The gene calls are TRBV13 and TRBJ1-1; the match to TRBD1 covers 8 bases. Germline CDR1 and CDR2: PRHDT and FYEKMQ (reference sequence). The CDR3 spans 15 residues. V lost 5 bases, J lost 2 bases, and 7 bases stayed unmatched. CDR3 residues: CASSRRTGLNTEAFF. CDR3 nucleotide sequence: TGTGCCAGCAGCCGGCGGACAGGGCTAAACACTGAAGCTTTCTTT.

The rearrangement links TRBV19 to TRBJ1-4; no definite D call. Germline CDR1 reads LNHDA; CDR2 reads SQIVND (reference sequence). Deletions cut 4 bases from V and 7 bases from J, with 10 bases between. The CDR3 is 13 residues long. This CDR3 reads CASSKLTGEKLFF. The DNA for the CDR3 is TGTGCCAGTAGTAAACTTACGGGTGAAAAACTGTTTTTT. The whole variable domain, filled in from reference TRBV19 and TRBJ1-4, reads DGGITQSPKYLFRKEGQNVTLSCEQNLNHDAMYWYRQDPGQGLRLIYYSQIVNDFQKGDIAEGYSVSREKKESFPLTVTSAQKNPTAFYLCASSKLTGEKLFFGSGTQLSVL.

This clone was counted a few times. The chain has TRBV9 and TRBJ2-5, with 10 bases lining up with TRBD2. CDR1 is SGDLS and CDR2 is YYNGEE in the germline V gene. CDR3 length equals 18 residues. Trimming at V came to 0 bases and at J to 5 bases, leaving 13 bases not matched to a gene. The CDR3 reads CASSVGRRLAGEGETQYF. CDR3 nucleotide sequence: TGTGCCAGCAGCGTAGGTAGGAGACTAGCGGGTGAGGGGGAGACCCAGTACTTC.

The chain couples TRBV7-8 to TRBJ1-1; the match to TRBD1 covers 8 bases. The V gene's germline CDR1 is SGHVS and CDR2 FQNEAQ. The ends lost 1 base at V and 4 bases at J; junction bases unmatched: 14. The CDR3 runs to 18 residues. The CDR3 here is CASSLGTGTQAPTTEAFF. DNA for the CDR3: TGTGCCAGCAGCTTAGGGACAGGGACCCAGGCGCCGACCACTGAAGCTTTCTTT.

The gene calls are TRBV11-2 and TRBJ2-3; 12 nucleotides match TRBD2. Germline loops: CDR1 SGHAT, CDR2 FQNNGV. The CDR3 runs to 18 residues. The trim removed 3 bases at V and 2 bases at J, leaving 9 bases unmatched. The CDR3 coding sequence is TGTGCCAGCAGCTTGAGGACTAGCGGGAACGAACCCACAGATACGCAGTATTTT. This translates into CASSLRTSGNEPTDTQYF. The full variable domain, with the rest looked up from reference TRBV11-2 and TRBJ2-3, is EAGVAQSPRYKIIEKRQSVAFWCNPISGHATLYWYQQILGQGPKLLIQFQNNGVVDDSQLPKDRFSAERLKGVDSTLKIQPAKLEDSAVYLCASSLRTSGNEPTDTQYFGPGTRLTVL.

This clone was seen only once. CDR3 nucleotide sequence: TGTGCCAGCAGCTCGGTAGCGGGACCTCTTGAGCAGTACTTC. This translates into CASSSVAGPLEQYF. The chain joins TRBV7-2 to TRBJ2-7, with 8 bases lining up with TRBD2. In germline, CDR1 is SGHTA, CDR2 FQGNSA. V lost 4 bases, J lost 7 bases, and 9 bases stayed unmatched. The CDR3 is 14 amino acids.

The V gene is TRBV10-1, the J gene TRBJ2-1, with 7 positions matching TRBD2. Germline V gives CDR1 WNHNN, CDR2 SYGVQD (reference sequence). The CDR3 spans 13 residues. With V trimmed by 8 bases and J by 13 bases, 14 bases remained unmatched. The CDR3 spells CASSRSTGGRQFF. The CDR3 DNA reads TGCGCCAGCTCCCGGTCAACGGGGGGACGTCAGTTCTTC.

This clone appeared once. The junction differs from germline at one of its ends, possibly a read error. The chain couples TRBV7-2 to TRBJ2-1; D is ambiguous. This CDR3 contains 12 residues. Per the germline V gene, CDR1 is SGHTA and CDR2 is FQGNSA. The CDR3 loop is CASSPDNNEQLF. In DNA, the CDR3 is TGTGCCAGCAGCCCCGACAACAATGAGCAGCTCTTC.

The CDR3 loop reads CASSPDSKNTEAFF. CDR3 nucleotide sequence: TGTGCCAGCTCACCGGACAGTAAGAACACTGAAGCTTTCTTT. The rearrangement uses TRBV18 and TRBJ1-1, with D perhaps matching TRBD1 (6 bases). V shed 3 bases and J shed 1 base, with 9 bases lying between them. Germline V lookup: CDR1 KGHSH, CDR2 LQKENI. The CDR3 has 14 amino acids. Full variable domain (rest looked up from reference TRBV18 and TRBJ1-1): NAGVMQNPRHLVRRRGQEARLRCSPMKGHSHVYWYRQLPEEGLKFMVYLQKENIIDESGMPKERFSAEFPKEGPSILRIQQVVRGDSAAYFCASSPDSKNTEAFFGQGTRLTVV.

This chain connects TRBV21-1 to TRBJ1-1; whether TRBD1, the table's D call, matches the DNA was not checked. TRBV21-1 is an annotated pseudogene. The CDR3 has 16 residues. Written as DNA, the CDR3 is TGTGCCAGCAGCAAAGGTCGGGACAGGATGAACACTGAAGCTTTCTTT. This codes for CASSKGRDRMNTEAFF.

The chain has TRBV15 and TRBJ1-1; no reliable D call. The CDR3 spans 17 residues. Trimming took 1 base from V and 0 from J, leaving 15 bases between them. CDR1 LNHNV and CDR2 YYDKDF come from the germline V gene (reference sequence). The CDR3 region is CATSRAVGRRMNTEAFF. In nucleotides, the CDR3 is TGTGCCACCAGCAGAGCAGTCGGGAGACGGATGAACACTGAAGCTTTCTTT.

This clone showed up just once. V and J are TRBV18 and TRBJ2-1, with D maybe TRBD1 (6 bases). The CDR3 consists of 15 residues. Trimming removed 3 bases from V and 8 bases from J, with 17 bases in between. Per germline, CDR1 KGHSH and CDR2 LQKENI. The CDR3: CASSPTGHFFDEQFF. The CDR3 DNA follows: TGTGCCAGCTCACCTACGGGACACTTTTTCGATGAGCAGTTCTTC.

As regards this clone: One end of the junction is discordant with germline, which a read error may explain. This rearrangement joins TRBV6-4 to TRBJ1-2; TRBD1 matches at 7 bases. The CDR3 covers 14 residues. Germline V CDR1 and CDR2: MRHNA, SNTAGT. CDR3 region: CASRDLGQNYGYTF. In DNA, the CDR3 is TGTGCCAGCAGAGACTTGGGACAGAACTATGGCTACACCTTC.

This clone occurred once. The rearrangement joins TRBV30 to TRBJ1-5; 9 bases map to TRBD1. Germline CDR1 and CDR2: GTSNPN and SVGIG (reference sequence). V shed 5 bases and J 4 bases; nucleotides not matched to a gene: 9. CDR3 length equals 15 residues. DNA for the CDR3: TGTGCCTGGGCGCCGGCTGGGACAGGGAATCAGCCCCAGCATTTT. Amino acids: CAWAPAGTGNQPQHF.

The CDR3 DNA sequence: TGTGCCAGCAGCAACCCAAGAGGTAGCGGCAGCTCCTACAATGAGCAGTTCTTC. Translating gives CASSNPRGSGSSYNEQFF. The rearrangement uses TRBV27 and TRBJ2-1; D is possibly TRBD2 (6 bases). Trimming removed 6 bases at V and 0 bases at J, with 21 bases between. The CDR3 sequence is 18 residues long. CDR1 is MNHEY and CDR2 is SMNVEV in the germline V gene (reference sequence).

The CDR3 coding sequence is TGTGCCAGCAGCTCCCGCGCGGGACAGACGAAGGAAAAACTGTTTTTT. Its translation: CASSSRAGQTKEKLFF. This chain links TRBV7-9 with TRBJ1-4; 7 nucleotides line up with TRBD1. Germline V gene sequence: CDR1 SEHNR, CDR2 FQNEAQ (reference sequence). The CDR3 loop spans 16 amino acids. After removal of 4 bases from V and 8 bases from J, the junction contained 13 bases not matched to a gene.

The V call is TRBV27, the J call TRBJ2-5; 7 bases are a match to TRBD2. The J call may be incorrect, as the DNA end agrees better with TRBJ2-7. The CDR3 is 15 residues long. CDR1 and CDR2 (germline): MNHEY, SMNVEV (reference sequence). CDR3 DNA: TGTGCCAGCAGTTCGGGCGGGAGAGTTTCCTACGAGCAGTACTTC. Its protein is CASSSGGRVSYEQYF.

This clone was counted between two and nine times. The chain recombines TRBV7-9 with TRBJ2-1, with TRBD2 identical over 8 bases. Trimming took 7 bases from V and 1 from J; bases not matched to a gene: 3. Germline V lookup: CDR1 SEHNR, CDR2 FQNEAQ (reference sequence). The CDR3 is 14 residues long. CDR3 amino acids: CASTGRGSYNEQFF. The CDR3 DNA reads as TGTGCCAGCACCGGGAGGGGGTCCTACAATGAGCAGTTCTTC.

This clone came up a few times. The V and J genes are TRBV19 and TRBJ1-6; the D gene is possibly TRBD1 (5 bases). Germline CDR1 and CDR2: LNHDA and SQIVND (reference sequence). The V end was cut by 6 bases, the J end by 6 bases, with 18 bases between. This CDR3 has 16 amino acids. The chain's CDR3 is CASRILQGTLNSPLHF. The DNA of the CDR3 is TGTGCCAGTAGGATCCTCCAGGGTACCCTTAATTCACCCCTCCACTTT.